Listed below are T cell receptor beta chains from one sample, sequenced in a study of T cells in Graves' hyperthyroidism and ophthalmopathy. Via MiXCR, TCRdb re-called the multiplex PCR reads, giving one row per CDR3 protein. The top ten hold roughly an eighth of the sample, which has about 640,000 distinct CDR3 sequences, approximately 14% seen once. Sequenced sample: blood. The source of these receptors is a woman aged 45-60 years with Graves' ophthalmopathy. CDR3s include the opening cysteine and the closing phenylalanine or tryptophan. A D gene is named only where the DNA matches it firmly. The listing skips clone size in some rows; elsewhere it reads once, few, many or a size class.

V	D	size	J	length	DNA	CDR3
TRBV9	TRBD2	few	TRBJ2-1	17	TGTGCCAGCAGCGTAGACCTAGCGGGAGGGTCGGGTAATGAGCAGTTCTTC	CASSVDLAGGSGNEQFF
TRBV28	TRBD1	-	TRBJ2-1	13	TGTGCCATCCACGACAGGGGTTACAATGAGCAGTTCTTC	CAIHDRGYNEQFF
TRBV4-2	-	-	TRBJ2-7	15	TGTGCCAGCAGCCAGACCCGGGACCGCTCCTACGAGCAGTACTTC	CASSQTRDRSYEQYF
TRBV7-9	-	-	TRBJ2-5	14	TGTGCCAGCAGCCTTCCTGGACAACAAGAGACCCAGTACTTC	CASSLPGQQETQYF
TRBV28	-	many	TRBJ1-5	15	TGTGCCAGCAGTCCTACAGTGCCAGACAATCAGCCCCAGCATTTT	CASSPTVPDNQPQHF
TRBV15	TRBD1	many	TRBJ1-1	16	TGTGCCACCAGCAGAGATGGGGCAGGGGGCGCGGCTGAAGCTTTCTTT	CATSRDGAGGAAEAFF
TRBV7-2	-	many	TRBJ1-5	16	TGTGCCAGCAGCTTAGTAGGTGGAGATAGCAATCAGCCCCAGCATTTT	CASSLVGGDSNQPQHF
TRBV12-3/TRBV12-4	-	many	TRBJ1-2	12	TGTGCCAGCAGTTTCACAGGAACCTACTACACCTTC	CASSFTGTYYTF
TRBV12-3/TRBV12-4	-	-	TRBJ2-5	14	TGTGCCAGCAGTACCGGGTTGCTCGGCGAGACCCAGTACTTC	CASSTGLLGETQYF
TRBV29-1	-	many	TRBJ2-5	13	TGCAGCGTGGGAGATGGGCAGTTAGAGACCCAGTACTTC	CSVGDGQLETQYF
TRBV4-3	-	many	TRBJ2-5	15	TGCGCCAGCAGCCAAGGCCGGGGAGAAGGAGAGACCCAGTACTTC	CASSQGRGEGETQYF